These 20 T cell receptor beta chains originate from one sample sequenced in a study of siplizumab effects on memory and regulatory T cells. The table came from immunoSEQ multiplex PCR; TCRdb's copy has only in-frame clones and leaves some out. Of over 100,000 clones listed, around 95% are singletons. The sequenced material came from non-Treg CD4+ T cells sorted from blood. The source is a human donor in good health.

The chain is built from TRBV21-1 and TRBJ2-5. TRBV21-1 is described as a pseudogene. This CDR3 contains 14 residues. Written as DNA, the CDR3 is TGTGCCAGCAGCGTGAGGGGGGTGGAAGAGACCCAGTACTTC. Amino acids: CASSVRGVEETQYF.

The chain couples TRBV5-5 to TRBJ2-3, with no clear D. Germline V gene data show CDR1 as SGHKS and CDR2 as YYEKEE (reference sequence). V was trimmed by 0 bases and J by 0 bases, leaving 2 bases between them. The CDR3 has 13 residues. This chain's CDR3 is CASSLASTDTQYF. The CDR3 DNA follows: TGTGCCAGCAGCTTGGCTAGCACAGATACGCAGTATTTT.

CDR3 nucleotides: TGTGCCAGCACTACCGGGACAGGGGGCTTCTGGGTAGAGACCCAGTACTTC. Protein product: CASTTGTGGFWVETQYF. The chain recombines TRBV7-9 with TRBJ2-5; 12 nucleotides align to TRBD1. Germline V gene sequence: CDR1 SEHNR, CDR2 FQNEAQ (reference sequence). There are 17 residues in the CDR3. J was trimmed by 4 bases and V by 7 bases; bases with no gene match: 13.

The chain links TRBV29-1 to TRBJ1-1; TRBD1 matches 9 bases. V was pared by 5 bases and J by 4 bases, with 5 bases of the junction left unmatched. There are 13 residues in the CDR3. From germline, CDR1 is SQVTM and CDR2 ANQGSEA. CDR3 residues: CSVQETGGTEAFF. The CDR3 DNA follows: TGCAGCGTTCAGGAGACAGGGGGCACTGAAGCTTTCTTT.

The rearrangement uses TRBV7-9 and TRBJ1-1, with D possibly being TRBD1 (6 bases). This CDR3 region has 14 residues. The V end lost 4 bases, the J end lost 2 bases, and 11 bases lay between the germline ends. From germline, CDR1 is SEHNR and CDR2 FQNEAQ (reference sequence). The DNA of the CDR3 is TGTGCCAGCAGCTCGGGGGGCAGCAACACTGAAGCTTTCTTT. Protein: CASSSGGSNTEAFF. Looking up the rest from reference TRBV7-9 and TRBJ1-1 gives the full variable domain: DTGVSQNPRHKITKRGQNVTFRCDPISEHNRLYWYRQTLGQGPEFLTYFQNEAQLEKSRLLSDRFSAERPKGSFSTLEIQRTEQGDSAMYLCASSSGGSNTEAFFGQGTRLTVV.

The J gene is TRBJ1-5, the V gene TRBV19; possible D gene TRBD1, 6 bases. The CDR3 contains 14 residues. CDR1 and CDR2 (germline): LNHDA, SQIVND (reference sequence). Trimming shortened V by 5 bases and J by 6 bases, and 14 bases separated the two germline ends. The CDR3 protein is CASSANQGSQPQHF. DNA for the CDR3: TGTGCCAGTAGTGCAAATCAGGGGAGTCAGCCCCAGCATTTT.

The V and J genes are TRBV4-3 and TRBJ1-2; D uncertain. V was shortened by 0 bases and J by 4 bases, with 15 bases between the two germline ends. The V gene's germline CDR1 is LGHNA and CDR2 YSLEER. There are 16 residues in the CDR3. The CDR3 nucleotides read TGCGCCAGCAGCCAAGATCTGAGCGATCCACTCTATGGCTACACCTTC. Translating it yields CASSQDLSDPLYGYTF.

The chain carries TRBV7-4 and TRBJ2-7; 8 bases are shared with TRBD1. CDR3 length: 17 residues. Germline assignment: CDR1 SGHVT and CDR2 SQSDAQ. Trimming at V came to 4 bases and at J to 4 bases, leaving 15 bases not matched to a gene. CDR3 amino acids: CASSWAGGLPSDYEQYF. The CDR3 nucleotides read TGTGCCAGCAGCTGGGCAGGGGGCTTACCCTCGGATTACGAGCAGTACTTC.

The J gene is TRBJ2-3, the V gene TRBV5-1; 8 nucleotides align to TRBD2. The CDR3 loop spans 16 amino acids. V shed 0 bases and J 4 bases; nucleotides not matched to a gene: 7. CDR1 SGHRS and CDR2 YFSETQ come from the germline V gene. CDR3 nucleotide sequence: TGCGCCAGCAGCTTGGTTGTAGCGGGGCCTCCAGATACGCAGTATTTT. It encodes CASSLVVAGPPDTQYF.

The chain combines TRBV7-3 with TRBJ2-3; TRBD2 matches at 10 bases. CDR1 is SGHTA and CDR2 is FQGTGA in the germline V gene. CDR3 length equals 16 residues. J lost 2 bases, V lost 3 bases, and 5 bases had no gene match. The CDR3 reads CASSLGSGGSTDTQYF. The CDR3 bases are TGTGCCAGCAGCTTGGGTAGCGGGGGGTCCACAGATACGCAGTATTTT.

The chain is built from TRBV5-1 and TRBJ2-7; D gene uncertain. V was cut by 4 bases and J by 3 bases, with 14 bases left in between. This CDR3 comprises 14 residues. Germline assignment: CDR1 SGHRS and CDR2 YFSETQ. CDR3 nucleotide sequence: TGCGCCAGCAGCCTAACTACCCCAAGCTACGAGCAGTACTTC. Translating gives CASSLTTPSYEQYF.

This sequence joins TRBV5-1 and TRBJ2-3, with D possibly TRBD1 on 5 matching bases. Looked up from germline, CDR1 is SGHRS and CDR2 is YFSETQ. The CDR3 spans 14 residues. V was trimmed by 7 bases and J by 3 bases, leaving 15 bases between them. The CDR3 coding sequence is TGCGCCAGCTCAGGGCAGGGAATGACAGATACGCAGTATTTT. Translation gives CASSGQGMTDTQYF.

This sequence joins TRBV10-3 and TRBJ2-2; 13 bases agree with TRBD2. CDR1 and CDR2 from the germline V gene are ENHRY and SYGVKD. The CDR3 sequence is 15 residues long. The V segment lost 4 bases and the J segment 4 bases; nucleotides outside the gene matches: 0. CDR3 loop: CAISGLAGGTGELFF. In DNA, the CDR3 is TGTGCCATCAGTGGACTAGCGGGGGGCACCGGGGAGCTGTTTTTT.

CDR3 coding DNA: TGTGCCAGCAGCGATTTGGGTCAGCCCCAGCATTTT. This sequence encodes CASSDLGQPQHF. This chain joins TRBV11-2 and TRBJ1-5; D not certain. V lost 5 bases to trimming and J lost 6 bases, with 8 bases between them. The CDR3 is 12 amino acids. Germline V gene sequence: CDR1 SGHAT, CDR2 FQNNGV.

The gene calls are TRBV11-2 and TRBJ2-7, with TRBD1 matching 9 bases. The CDR3 runs 14 residues. Germline CDR1 reads SGHAT; CDR2 reads FQNNGV. V dropped 5 bases and J dropped 7; count of bases not matched to a gene: 9. As DNA, the CDR3 is TGTGCCAGCAGCGGGGCGGGACAGGGAATTGAGCAGTACTTC. It encodes CASSGAGQGIEQYF. Supplemented by reference TRBV11-2 and TRBJ2-7, the full variable domain reads EAGVAQSPRYKIIEKRQSVAFWCNPISGHATLYWYQQILGQGPKLLIQFQNNGVVDDSQLPKDRFSAERLKGVDSTLKIQPAKLEDSAVYLCASSGAGQGIEQYFGPGTRLTVT.

J is TRBJ1-4 and V is TRBV5-1, with a possible D match to TRBD1 (5 bases). The CDR3 extends over 13 amino acids. The germline V gene has CDR1 SGHRS and CDR2 YFSETQ. V dropped 7 bases and J dropped 4 bases, with 11 bases sitting between them. CDR3 amino acids: CASGKDNNEKLFF. Written as DNA, the CDR3 is TGCGCCAGCGGAAAGGACAATAATGAAAAACTGTTTTTT.

CDR3 sequence reads: CAWREYQVLSGNTIYF. CDR3 DNA: TGTGCCTGGAGGGAATACCAAGTGCTCTCTGGAAACACCATATATTTT. This chain connects TRBV30 to TRBJ1-3, with no clear D. V gave up 3 bases and J gave up 0 bases, with 15 bases separating them. CDR1 and CDR2 from the germline V gene are GTSNPN and SVGIG (reference sequence). This CDR3 has 16 residues.

This clone appeared a single time. V usage is TRBV19 and J usage is TRBJ2-2; D not certain. With 2 bases removed from V and 0 bases from J, the gap between germline ends came to 19 bases. The CDR3 is 19 amino acids. Per germline, CDR1 LNHDA and CDR2 SQIVND (reference sequence). This CDR3 reads CASSIRRARSLANTGELFF. Written as DNA, the CDR3 is TGTGCCAGTAGTATACGTCGGGCAAGGAGCCTTGCGAACACCGGGGAGCTGTTTTTT.

This clone has a single count. The DNA for the CDR3 is TGTGCCAGTAGCTGGGGCAGTTATAACTATGGCTACACCTTC. This sequence encodes CASSWGSYNYGYTF. The gene calls are TRBV21-1 and TRBJ1-2; TRBD1 is the table's D call and was not checked against the DNA. TRBV21-1 is a pseudogene. The CDR3 spans 14 residues.

This chain uses TRBV18 with TRBJ2-2; D unresolved. Per the germline V gene, CDR1 is KGHSH and CDR2 is LQKENI. CDR3 length: 13 residues. Trimming removed 3 bases at V and 7 bases at J, with 9 bases between. CDR3 residues: CASSPQEVGELFF. The CDR3 coding sequence is TGTGCCAGCTCACCTCAAGAGGTCGGGGAGCTGTTTTTT.